These 10 T cell receptor beta chains came from one sample sequenced in a study of PD-1 blockade in classical Hodgkin lymphoma. TCRdb's table, derived via immunoSEQ multiplex PCR, lists solely in-frame clones and lacks some. The sample contains some 100,000 clones, 85% to 95% of which appear only once. Time point: cycle 4 day 1 (C4D1), after six to seven weeks of nivolumab. All the patients suffered relapse after autologous stem cell transplantation, and brentuximab vedotin exposure differed. This specimen was peripheral blood mononuclear cells (PBMCs), taken before the fourth cycle of nivolumab. Receptors were obtained from a human donor with classical Hodgkin lymphoma.

V is TRBV11-2 and J is TRBJ1-4; D is ambiguous. The ends were cut back, 1 base at V and 3 bases at J, with 12 bases in the middle. Per germline, CDR1 SGHAT and CDR2 FQNNGV. This CDR3 spans 16 amino acids. The DNA for the CDR3 is TGTGCCAGCAGCTTAGCCCTTCAGGAGGCTAATGAAAAACTGTTTTTT. Encoded protein: CASSLALQEANEKLFF.

The V gene is TRBV30, the J gene TRBJ1-1; D remains unclear. CDR1 is GTSNPN and CDR2 is SVGIG in the germline V gene (reference sequence). V was trimmed by 1 base and J by 0 bases, leaving 6 bases between them. The CDR3 length is 13 residues. The CDR3 region has the DNA TGTGCCTGGAGTGCTAAAGTGAACACTGAAGCTTTCTTT. Its translation: CAWSAKVNTEAFF.

The V gene is TRBV7-8, the J gene TRBJ2-5; maybe TRBD1 (6 bases). The J call may not be correct, given that the DNA end is closer to TRBJ2-7. The CDR3 covers 15 residues. CDR1 and CDR2 (germline): SGHVS, FQNEAQ. The CDR3 DNA sequence: TGTGCCAGCAGTCGGGACACCCAATTACCCTACGAGCAGTACTTC. Residues: CASSRDTQLPYEQYF.

The chain links TRBV30 to TRBJ2-7; 8 bases match TRBD1. The CDR3 has 17 residues. After removal of 1 base from V and 5 bases from J, the junction contained 16 bases not matched to a gene. CDR1 and CDR2 from the germline V gene are GTSNPN and SVGIG (reference sequence). The CDR3 sequence: CAWSAQRIQGVLHEQYF. CDR3 coding DNA: TGTGCCTGGAGTGCACAGCGAATACAGGGGGTCCTGCACGAGCAGTACTTC.

The chain is built from TRBV5-1 and TRBJ2-1, with D maybe TRBD1 (6 bases). This CDR3 spans 14 amino acids. V lost 3 bases, J lost 4 bases, and 11 bases lay in between. Germline V lookup: CDR1 SGHRS, CDR2 YFSETQ. This CDR3 is CASSWMDRYNEQFF. CDR3 bases: TGCGCCAGCAGCTGGATGGACAGATACAATGAGCAGTTCTTC.

The count of this clone is one. The CDR3, as DNA: TGTGCCAGCAGAGCTGCGGAAAAACTGTTTTTT. Its protein product is CASRAAEKLFF. The gene calls are TRBV28 and TRBJ1-4; D remains ambiguous. CDR1 and CDR2 (germline): MDHEN, SYDVKM. The germline V and J ends were trimmed by 6 bases and 8 bases, with 7 bases remaining between them. CDR3 length: 11 residues.

The J gene is TRBJ2-7, the V gene TRBV18; 9 bases fit TRBD2. From germline, CDR1 is KGHSH and CDR2 LQKENI. Unmatched junction bases numbered 2, after V lost 4 bases and J lost 1 base. The CDR3 contains 14 residues. CDR3 DNA: TGTGCCAGCTCACGGAGCGGGAGGTCCTACGAGCAGTACTTC. This gives the protein CASSRSGRSYEQYF.

The rearrangement links TRBV11-1 to TRBJ2-7; a weak D match, TRBD2 (6 bases). CDR1 SGHAT and CDR2 FQDESV come from the germline V gene (reference sequence). The V end was cut by 5 bases, the J end by 5 bases, with 13 bases between. This CDR3 has 13 amino acids. CDR3 DNA sequence: TGTGCCAGCAGCCCTCCCCGGGGGAACGAGCAGTACTTC. This sequence encodes CASSPPRGNEQYF.

The chain carries TRBV11-2 and TRBJ2-7; 11 bases are shared with TRBD2. Germline lookup yields CDR1 SGHAT and CDR2 FQNNGV. The ends lost 5 bases at V and 5 bases at J; junction bases unmatched: 8. This CDR3 is 15 amino acids long. CDR3 sequence reads: CASSQIAGGPNEQYF. CDR3 coding DNA: TGTGCCAGCAGCCAAATAGCGGGAGGGCCAAACGAGCAGTACTTC.

This chain connects TRBV30 to TRBJ2-1; 10 positions agree with TRBD2. V was clipped by 6 bases and J by 0 bases; unmatched bases: 2. CDR1 and CDR2 (germline): GTSNPN, SVGIG (reference sequence). The CDR3 has 14 amino acids. The CDR3 reads CACSSGSSYNEQFF. DNA for the CDR3: TGTGCCTGTTCTAGCGGGAGCTCCTACAATGAGCAGTTCTTC.